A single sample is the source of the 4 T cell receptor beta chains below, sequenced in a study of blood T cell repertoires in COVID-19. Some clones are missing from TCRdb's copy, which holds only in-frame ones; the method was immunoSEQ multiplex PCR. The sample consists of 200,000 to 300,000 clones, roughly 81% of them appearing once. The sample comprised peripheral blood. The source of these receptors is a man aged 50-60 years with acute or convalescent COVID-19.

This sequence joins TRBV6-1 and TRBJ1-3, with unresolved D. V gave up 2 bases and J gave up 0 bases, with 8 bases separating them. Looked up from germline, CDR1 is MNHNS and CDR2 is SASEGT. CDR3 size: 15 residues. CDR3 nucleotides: TGTGCCAGCAGTGAAAACAGATACTCTGGAAACACCATATATTTT. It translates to CASSENRYSGNTIYF.

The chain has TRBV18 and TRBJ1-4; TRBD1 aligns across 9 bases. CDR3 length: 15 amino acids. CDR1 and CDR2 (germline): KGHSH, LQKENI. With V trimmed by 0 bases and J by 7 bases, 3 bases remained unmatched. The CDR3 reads CASSPPKDRGEKLFF. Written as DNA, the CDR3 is TGTGCCAGCTCACCACCGAAGGACAGGGGTGAAAAACTGTTTTTT.

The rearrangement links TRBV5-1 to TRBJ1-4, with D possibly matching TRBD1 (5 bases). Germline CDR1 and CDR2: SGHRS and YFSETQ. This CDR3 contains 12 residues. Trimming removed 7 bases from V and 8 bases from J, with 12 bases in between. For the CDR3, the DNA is TGCGCCAGCCGAGAGGGGAGGGAAAAACTGTTTTTT. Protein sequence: CASREGREKLFF.

CDR3 sequence reads: CAWSRWGTGGLGGELFF. In DNA form, the CDR3 reads TGTGCCTGGAGTCGATGGGGGACAGGGGGCTTGGGCGGGGAGCTGTTTTTT. The gene calls are TRBV30 and TRBJ2-2, with 12 bases fitting TRBD1. The CDR3 runs to 17 residues. V shed 2 bases, J shed 7 bases, and the junction held 11 bases outside the gene matches. Germline loops: CDR1 GTSNPN, CDR2 SVGIG (reference sequence). The full variable domain, in which reference TRBV30 and TRBJ2-2 provide the parts outside the CDR3, is SQTIHQWPATLVQPVGSPLSLECTVEGTSNPNLYWYRQAAGRGLQLLFYSVGIGQISSEVPQNLSASRPQDRQFILSSKKLLLSDSGFYLCAWSRWGTGGLGGELFFGEGSRLTVL.